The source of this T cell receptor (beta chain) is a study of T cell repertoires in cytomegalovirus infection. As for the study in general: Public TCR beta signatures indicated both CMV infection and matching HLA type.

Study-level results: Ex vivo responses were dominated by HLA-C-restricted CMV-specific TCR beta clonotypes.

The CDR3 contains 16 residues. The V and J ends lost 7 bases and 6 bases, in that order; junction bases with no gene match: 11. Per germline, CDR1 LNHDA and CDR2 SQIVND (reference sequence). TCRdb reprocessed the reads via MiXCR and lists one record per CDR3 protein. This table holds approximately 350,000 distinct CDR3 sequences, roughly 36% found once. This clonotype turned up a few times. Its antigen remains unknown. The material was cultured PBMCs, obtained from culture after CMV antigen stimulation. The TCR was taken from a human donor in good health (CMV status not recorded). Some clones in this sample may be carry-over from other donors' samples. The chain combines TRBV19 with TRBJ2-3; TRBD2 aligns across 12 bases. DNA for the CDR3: TGTGCCAGTAAACTAGCGGGAGGCCCGGATGTCGATACGCAGTATTTT. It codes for CASKLAGGPDVDTQYF.